The sequence of this TCR beta chain was determined in a study of human T cells and chemical hapten exposure. Study information: Reading of the patch tests, which applied 0.01% DPC to the upper back, occurred at 6 days. General study results and limits: More PT1 expanded TCRs went with higher patch test scores. Expanded TCRs produced significantly more large CDR3 similarity clusters than controls did.

TCRdb reprocessed the RACE reads with MiXCR, giving one entry per CDR3 protein. The table lists 65,000 to 85,000 distinct CDR3 sequences, over 9% of them singletons. Described time point: patch test 1, 2 weeks after DPC sensitization. The sample's treatment: therapeutic diphenylcyclopropenone sensitization with weekly scalp DPC. The table lists this clonotype with a few counts. Its specificity is unknown. The sequencing here drew on whole blood, taken in connection with sensitization to the hapten diphenylcyclopropenone (DPC). The receptor was isolated from a woman between 45 and 60 years old with alopecia areata. Some clones in this sample may be carry-over from other donors' samples.

CDR3 loop: CASSGLAGAYEQYF. The CDR3 DNA reads TGTGCCAGCAGCGGACTAGCGGGGGCCTACGAGCAGTACTTC. V and J are TRBV6-5 and TRBJ2-7; 13 bases are a match to TRBD2. V was clipped by 6 bases and J by 2 bases; unmatched bases: 1. Germline V lookup: CDR1 MNHEY, CDR2 SVGAGI. The CDR3 totals 14 residues.